The clone carrying this TCR beta chain was seen more than once but under ten times. The germline CDR1 and CDR2 sequences are SQVTM and ANQGSEA. The length of the CDR3 is 11 residues. V was clipped by 4 bases and J by 2 bases, with 5 bases between them. The PCR made use of 60 Vbeta and 13 Jbeta primers. Sequenced by immunoSEQ multiplex PCR; TCRdb stores in-frame clones only, minus some. Of 65,000 to 100,000 clones listed, about 85% are singletons. This entry comes from a study of cytomegalovirus exposure and HLA in healthy donors. The sample was PBMCs. The sequence derives from a woman aged 40 to 50 in good health and CMV-seropositive. This rearrangement joins TRBV29-1 to TRBJ1-2; unclear D gene. The CDR3 protein is CSVGANYGYTF. CDR3 sequence (DNA): TGCAGCGTTGGGGCAAACTATGGCTACACCTTC. The complete variable domain, with remaining parts taken from reference TRBV29-1 and TRBJ1-2, reads SAVISQKPSRDICQRGTSLTIQCQVDSQVTMMFWYRQQPGQSLTLIATANQGSEATYESGFVIDKFPISRPNLTFSTLTVSNMSPEDSSIYLCSVGANYGYTFGSGTRLTVV.